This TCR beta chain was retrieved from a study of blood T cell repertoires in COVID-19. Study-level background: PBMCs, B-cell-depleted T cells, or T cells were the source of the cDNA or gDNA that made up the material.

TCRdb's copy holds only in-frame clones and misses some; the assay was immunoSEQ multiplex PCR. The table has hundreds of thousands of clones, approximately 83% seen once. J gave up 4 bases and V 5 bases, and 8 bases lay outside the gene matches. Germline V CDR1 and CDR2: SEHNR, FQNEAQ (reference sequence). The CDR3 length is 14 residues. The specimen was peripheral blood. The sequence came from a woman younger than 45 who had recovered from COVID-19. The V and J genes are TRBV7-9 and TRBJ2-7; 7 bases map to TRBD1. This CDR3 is CASSPQDREYEQYF. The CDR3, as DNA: TGTGCCAGCAGCCCCCAAGACAGGGAGTACGAGCAGTACTTC.